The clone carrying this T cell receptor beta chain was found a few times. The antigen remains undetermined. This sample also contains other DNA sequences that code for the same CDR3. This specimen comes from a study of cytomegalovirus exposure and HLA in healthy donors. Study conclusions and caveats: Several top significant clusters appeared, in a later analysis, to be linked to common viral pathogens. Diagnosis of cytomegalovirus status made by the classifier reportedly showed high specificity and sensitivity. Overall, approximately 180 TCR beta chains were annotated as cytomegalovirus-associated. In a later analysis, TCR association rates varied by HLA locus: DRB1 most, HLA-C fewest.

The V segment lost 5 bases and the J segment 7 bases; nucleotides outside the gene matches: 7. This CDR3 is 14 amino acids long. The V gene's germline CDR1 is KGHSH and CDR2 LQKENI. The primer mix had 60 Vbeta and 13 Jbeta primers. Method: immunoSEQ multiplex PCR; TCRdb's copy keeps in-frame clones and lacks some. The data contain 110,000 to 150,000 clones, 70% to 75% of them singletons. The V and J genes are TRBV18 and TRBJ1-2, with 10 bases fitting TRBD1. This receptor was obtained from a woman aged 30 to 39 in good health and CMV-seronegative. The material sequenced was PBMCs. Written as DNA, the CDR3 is TGTGCCAGCTCAGCCGACAGGGGGCAAATTGGCTACACCTTC. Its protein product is CASSADRGQIGYTF.